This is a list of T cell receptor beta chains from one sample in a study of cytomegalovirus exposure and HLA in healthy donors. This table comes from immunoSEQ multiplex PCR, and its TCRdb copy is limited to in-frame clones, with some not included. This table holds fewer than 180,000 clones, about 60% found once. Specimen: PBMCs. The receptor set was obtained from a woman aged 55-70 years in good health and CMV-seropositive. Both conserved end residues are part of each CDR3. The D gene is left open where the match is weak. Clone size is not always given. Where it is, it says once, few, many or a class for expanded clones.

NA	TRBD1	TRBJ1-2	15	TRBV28	CASSLYPTGGGGYTF	TGTGCCAGCAGTTTATACCCGACAGGGGGTGGGGGCTACACCTTC
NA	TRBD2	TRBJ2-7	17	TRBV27	CASSLSGLAGEFWEQYF	TGTGCCAGCAGTTTATCGGGACTAGCGGGAGAATTCTGGGAGCAGTACTTC
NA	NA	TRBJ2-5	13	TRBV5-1	CASSNGTQETQYF	TGCGCCAGCAGCAACGGGACTCAAGAGACCCAGTACTTC
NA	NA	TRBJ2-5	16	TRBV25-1	CASSAAGSAMKETQYF	TGTGCCAGCAGTGCCGCAGGGTCAGCGATGAAGGAGACCCAGTACTTC
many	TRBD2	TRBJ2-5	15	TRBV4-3	CASSQDGGRQETQYF	TGCGCCAGCAGCCAAGACGGCGGGAGGCAAGAGACCCAGTACTTC
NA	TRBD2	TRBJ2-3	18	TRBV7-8	CASSPSLRGREGSDTQYF	TGTGCCAGCAGCCCTAGCTTGAGGGGGCGGGAGGGTTCAGATACGCAGTATTTT
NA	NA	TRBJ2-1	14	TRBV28	CASSLIATYNEQFF	TGTGCCAGCAGTTTAATAGCTACCTACAATGAGCAGTTCTTC
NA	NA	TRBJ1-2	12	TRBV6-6	CASYFVGGGYTF	TGTGCCAGCTATTTCGTGGGAGGTGGCTACACCTTC
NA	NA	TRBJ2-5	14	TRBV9	CASSPGNRQETQYF	TGTGCCAGCAGCCCGGGGAACAGACAAGAGACCCAGTACTTC
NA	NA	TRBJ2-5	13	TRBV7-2	CASSFTQQETQYF	TGTGCCAGCAGCTTCACGCAGCAAGAGACCCAGTACTTC
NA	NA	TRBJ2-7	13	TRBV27	CASSNGQSYEQYF	TGTGCCAGCAGTAATGGACAGAGCTACGAGCAGTACTTC
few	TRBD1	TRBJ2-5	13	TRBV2	CAGSTGPQETQYF	TGTGCCGGTTCGACAGGGCCCCAAGAGACCCAGTACTTC
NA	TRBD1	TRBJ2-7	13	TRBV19	CASSSQGIYEQYF	TGTGCCAGTAGCTCACAGGGGATCTACGAGCAGTACTTC
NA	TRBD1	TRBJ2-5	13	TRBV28	CASRQGAQETQYF	TGTGCCAGCAGGCAGGGGGCGCAAGAGACCCAGTACTTC
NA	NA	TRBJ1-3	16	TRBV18	CASSPTQALSGNTIYF	TGTGCCAGCTCACCAACACAGGCTCTCTCTGGAAACACCATATATTTT
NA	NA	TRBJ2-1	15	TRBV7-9	CASSLVGGVYNEQFF	TGTGCCAGCAGCTTAGTGGGCGGGGTGTACAATGAGCAGTTCTTC
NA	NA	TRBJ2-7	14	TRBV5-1	CASSQTGTSYEQYF	TGCGCCAGCAGCCAAACAGGCACCTCCTACGAGCAGTACTTC
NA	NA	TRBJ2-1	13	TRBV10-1	CASSEFQNNEQFF	TGCGCCAGCAGTGAGTTCCAGAACAATGAGCAGTTCTTC
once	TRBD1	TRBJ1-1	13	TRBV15	CATSFRQGTEAFF	TGTGCCACCAGCTTCCGACAGGGCACTGAAGCTTTCTTT
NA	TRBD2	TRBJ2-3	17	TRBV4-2	CASSQDLLAGAQDTQYF	TGTGCCAGCAGCCAAGATTTACTAGCGGGAGCCCAAGATACGCAGTATTTT
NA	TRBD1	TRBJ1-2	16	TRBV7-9	CASSPSGGEANYGYTF	TGTGCCAGCAGCCCCTCAGGGGGAGAAGCTAACTATGGCTACACCTTC
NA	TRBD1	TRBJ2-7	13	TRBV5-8	CASSLRDRDEQYF	TGTGCCAGCAGCTTGAGGGACAGGGACGAGCAGTACTTC
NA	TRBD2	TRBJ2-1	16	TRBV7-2	CASSVGTSGSDNEQFF	TGTGCCAGCAGCGTAGGGACTAGCGGGAGTGACAATGAGCAGTTCTTC
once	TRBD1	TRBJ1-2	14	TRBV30	CAWSVGQGGIGYTF	TGTGCCTGGAGTGTAGGACAGGGTGGAATTGGCTACACCTTC
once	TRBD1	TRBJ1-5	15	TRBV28	CASSSTGRSNQPQHF	TGTGCCAGCAGTTCGACAGGGAGAAGCAATCAGCCCCAGCATTTT
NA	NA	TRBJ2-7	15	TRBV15	CATSRDVGAFHEQYF	TGTGCCACCAGCAGAGATGTGGGGGCGTTCCACGAGCAGTACTTC
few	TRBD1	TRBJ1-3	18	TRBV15	CATSSGPGQWDSGNTIYF	TGTGCCACCAGCAGTGGACCGGGACAGTGGGACTCTGGAAACACCATATATTTT
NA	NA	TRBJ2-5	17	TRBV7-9	CASSLGVSASAQETQYF	TGTGCCAGCAGCTTAGGGGTTAGCGCGTCGGCGCAAGAGACCCAGTACTTC
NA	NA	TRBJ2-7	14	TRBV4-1	CASSPWESTYEQYF	TGCGCCAGCAGCCCCTGGGAGAGCACCTACGAGCAGTACTTC
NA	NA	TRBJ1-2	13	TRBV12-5	CASGLTTADGYTF	TGTGCTAGTGGTTTAACGACAGCTGATGGCTACACCTTC
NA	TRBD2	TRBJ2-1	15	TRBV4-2	CASSPGRSGDNEQFF	TGTGCCAGCAGCCCCGGGAGGAGCGGCGATAATGAGCAGTTCTTC
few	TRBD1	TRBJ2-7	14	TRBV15	CATSKAGQAYEQYF	TGTGCCACCAGCAAGGCCGGACAGGCCTACGAGCAGTACTTC
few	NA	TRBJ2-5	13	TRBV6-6	CASSSVDQETQYF	TGTGCCAGCAGTTCGGTCGACCAAGAGACCCAGTACTTC
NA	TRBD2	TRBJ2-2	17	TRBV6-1	CASSEALTSGNTGELFF	TGTGCCAGCAGTGAAGCGCTAACTAGCGGTAACACCGGGGAGCTGTTTTTT
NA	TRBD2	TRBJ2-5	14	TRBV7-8	CASLQLAPQETQYF	TGTGCCAGCCTCCAACTAGCGCCTCAAGAGACCCAGTACTTC
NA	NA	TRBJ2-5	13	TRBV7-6	CASSLGSQETQYF	TGTGCCAGCAGCTTGGGCAGCCAAGAGACCCAGTACTTC
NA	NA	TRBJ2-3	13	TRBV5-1	CASSLTVTDTQYF	TGCGCCAGCAGCTTGACAGTCACAGATACGCAGTATTTT
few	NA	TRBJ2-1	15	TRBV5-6	CASSVDTLSYNEQFF	TGTGCCAGCAGCGTGGACACCCTCTCCTACAATGAGCAGTTCTTC
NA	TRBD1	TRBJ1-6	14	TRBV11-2	CASSLGTGRSPLHF	TGTGCCAGCAGCTTAGGGACAGGGAGATCACCCCTCCACTTT
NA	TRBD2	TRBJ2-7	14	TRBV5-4	CASSPGGREYEQYF	TGTGCCAGCAGCCCAGGCGGGCGGGAGTACGAGCAGTACTTC
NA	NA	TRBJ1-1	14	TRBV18	CASSPDRGWTEAFF	TGTGCCAGCTCACCTGATCGAGGGTGGACTGAAGCTTTCTTT
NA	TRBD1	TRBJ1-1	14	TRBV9	CASSVGPGGTEAFF	TGTGCCAGCAGCGTAGGTCCAGGGGGCACTGAAGCTTTCTTT
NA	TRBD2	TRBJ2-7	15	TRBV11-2	CASSLSSGGAYEQYF	TGTGCCAGCAGCTTATCGAGTGGGGGGGCCTACGAGCAGTACTTC
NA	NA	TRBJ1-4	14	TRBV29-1	CSVGGGSANEKLFF	TGCAGCGTTGGAGGGGGTTCGGCTAATGAAAAACTGTTTTTT
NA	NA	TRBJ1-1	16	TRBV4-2	CASSQDLGQKTPEAFF	TGTGCCAGCAGCCAAGATCTCGGACAGAAAACCCCTGAAGCTTTCTTT
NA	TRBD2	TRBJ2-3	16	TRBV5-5	CASSLGLAGITDTQYF	TGTGCCAGCAGCTTGGGTCTAGCGGGAATCACAGATACGCAGTATTTT
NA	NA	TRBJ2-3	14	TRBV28	CASSLLRATDTQYF	TGTGCCAGCAGTTTATTGAGGGCCACAGATACGCAGTATTTT
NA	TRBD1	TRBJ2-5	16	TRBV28	CASSAKPGQGWETQYF	TGTGCCAGCAGTGCTAAACCGGGACAGGGATGGGAGACCCAGTACTTC
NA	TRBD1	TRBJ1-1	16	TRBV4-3	CASSQEVGTGDTEAFF	TGCGCCAGCAGCCAAGAAGTTGGGACAGGGGACACTGAAGCTTTCTTT
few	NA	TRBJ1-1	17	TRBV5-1	CASSPVTGSEGLTEAFF	TGCGCCAGCAGCCCGGTGACTGGCTCCGAGGGCCTCACTGAAGCTTTCTTT
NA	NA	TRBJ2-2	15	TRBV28	CATNAGSWYTGELFF	TGTGCCACCAACGCCGGGAGTTGGTACACCGGGGAGCTGTTTTTT
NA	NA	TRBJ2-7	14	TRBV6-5	CASSGRGQSYEQYF	TGTGCCAGCAGTGGCCGAGGACAGTCCTACGAGCAGTACTTC
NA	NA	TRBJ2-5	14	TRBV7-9	CASSLLGAKETQYF	TGTGCCAGCAGCTTGTTGGGGGCTAAGGAGACCCAGTACTTC
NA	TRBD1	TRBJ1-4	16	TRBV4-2	CASSQGEGNRGEKLFF	TGTGCCAGCAGCCAAGGTGAGGGGAACAGGGGCGAAAAACTGTTTTTT
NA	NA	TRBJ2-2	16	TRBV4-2	CASSQDRSSHTGELFF	TGTGCCAGCAGCCAAGATAGGAGTAGCCACACCGGGGAGCTGTTTTTT
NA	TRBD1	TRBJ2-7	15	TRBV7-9	CASSLDRDRPYEQYF	TGTGCCAGCAGCTTGGACAGGGACAGGCCCTACGAGCAGTACTTC
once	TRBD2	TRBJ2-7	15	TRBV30	CAWTKGPSGTYEQYF	TGTGCCTGGACTAAGGGCCCTAGCGGCACCTACGAGCAGTACTTC
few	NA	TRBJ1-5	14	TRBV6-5	CASSHYNVNQPQHF	TGTGCCAGCAGCCACTATAACGTCAATCAGCCCCAGCATTTT
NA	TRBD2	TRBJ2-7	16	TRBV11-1	CASSLVGGSVAYEQYF	TGTGCCAGCAGCTTAGTCGGCGGGAGTGTCGCCTACGAGCAGTACTTC
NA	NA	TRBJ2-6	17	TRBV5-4	CASSSLYEGFSGNVLTF	TGTGCCAGCAGCTCACTATACGAGGGTTTTTCAGGCAACGTCCTGACTTTC